This entry lists 32 T cell receptor beta chains sequenced from one sample in a study of blood T cell repertoires in COVID-19. The assay was immunoSEQ multiplex PCR, and TCRdb's table has in-frame clones only and misses some. The sample contains roughly 50,000 clones, approximately 90% of which appear only once. The sequencing sample was made of peripheral blood. The receptors derive from an elderly man with acute or convalescent COVID-19.

The chain carries TRBV3-1 (or the pseudogene TRBV3-2) and TRBJ1-3; maybe TRBD1 (6 bases). Trimming stripped 6 bases from V and 2 bases from J, with 11 bases between. The CDR3 extends over 14 amino acids. Germline CDR1 is LGHDT and CDR2 is YNNKEL (reference sequence). This CDR3 is CASRARGTGNTIYF. The CDR3 DNA sequence: TGTGCCAGCAGAGCCAGGGGCACTGGAAACACCATATATTTT.

The chain recombines TRBV3-1 (or the pseudogene TRBV3-2) with TRBJ2-7; D unclear. Germline CDR1 LGHDT, CDR2 YNNKEL (reference sequence). This CDR3 has 14 amino acids. V dropped 1 base and J dropped 5 bases, with 12 bases sitting between them. The CDR3 sequence: CASSQVGRWDEQYF. The DNA for the CDR3 is TGTGCCAGCAGCCAAGTGGGCAGGTGGGACGAGCAGTACTTC.

V and J are TRBV6-1 and TRBJ2-5; 10 nucleotides match TRBD2. The CDR3 runs to 15 residues. V lost 3 bases to trimming and J lost 3 bases; unmatched junction nucleotides: 4. Germline V gene lookup returns CDR1 MNHNS and CDR2 SASEGT. The CDR3 DNA reads as TGTGCCAGCAGTGATTCCGGACTAGCGGAAGAGACCCAGTACTTC. Residues: CASSDSGLAEETQYF.

This rearrangement joins TRBV1 to TRBJ2-5; TRBD2 was called by the table and not checked on the DNA. TRBV1 is noted as a pseudogene. The CDR3 length is 19 residues. The CDR3 DNA reads as TGCACCAGCAGCCACCCGGGGACTAGCGGGGGGGCTCGCCAAGAGACCCAGTACTTC. Its translation is CTSSHPGTSGGARQETQYF.

This chain links TRBV12-3 or TRBV12-4 with TRBJ1-5; weak D call: TRBD1 (5 bases). Trimming left V 2 bases short and J 7 bases short, with 9 bases between. This CDR3 region has 13 residues. The CDR3 protein is CASSLFGGQPQHF. The CDR3 coding sequence is TGTGCCAGCAGTTTATTCGGGGGACAGCCCCAGCATTTT.

The chain couples TRBV18 to TRBJ1-6, with 7 bases lining up with TRBD1. This CDR3 has 15 amino acids. From germline, CDR1 is KGHSH and CDR2 LQKENI. V gave up 5 bases and J gave up 9 bases; unmatched junction bases: 10. CDR3 bases: TGTGCCAGCTCAACCGACAGGGTGGGTAGTTCACCCCTCCACTTT. Translating gives CASSTDRVGSSPLHF.

This rearrangement joins TRBV7-2 to TRBJ2-5; 13 bases align to TRBD2. Looked up from germline, CDR1 is SGHTA and CDR2 is FQGNSA. The CDR3 length is 18 residues. V was pared by 0 bases and J by 0 bases, with 4 bases of the junction left unmatched. The CDR3 sequence: CASSLAMGLAGYQETQYF. The CDR3 bases are TGTGCCAGCAGCTTAGCGATGGGACTAGCGGGGTACCAAGAGACCCAGTACTTC.

The table lists this clone with a few counts. The chain employs TRBV19 and TRBJ2-5, with D possibly matching TRBD2 (5 bases). The V gene lost 6 bases and the J gene lost 7 bases, with 9 bases spanning the gap. The CDR3 contains 11 residues. CDR1 is LNHDA and CDR2 is SQIVND in the germline V gene (reference sequence). CDR3 amino acids: CASSEGGTQYF. In DNA form, the CDR3 reads TGTGCCAGTAGCGAGGGCGGGACCCAGTACTTC.

V gene TRBV2 combines with J gene TRBJ1-2; TRBD1 agrees at 7 bases. The germline V gene has CDR1 SNHLY and CDR2 FYNNEI. The V and J ends lost 6 bases and 4 bases, in that order; junction bases with no gene match: 5. The CDR3 covers 13 residues. The CDR3 spells CASSPTGTYGYTF. The CDR3 DNA follows: TGTGCCAGCAGCCCGACAGGGACCTATGGCTACACCTTC.

V and J are TRBV11-3 and TRBJ2-3; 10 bases agree with TRBD1. Trimming took 5 bases from V and 2 from J; bases not matched to a gene: 7. The CDR3 contains 16 residues. Germline V lookup: CDR1 SGHNT, CDR2 YENEEA. The CDR3 DNA reads as TGTGCCAGCAGCCTGGGGACAGGGGCTATCACAGATACGCAGTATTTT. This translates into CASSLGTGAITDTQYF.

The V gene is TRBV5-6, the J gene TRBJ1-3; TRBD1 might be the D (6 bases). This CDR3 has 15 amino acids. Trimming shortened V by 0 bases and J by 4 bases, and 11 bases separated the two germline ends. Germline values: CDR1 SGHDT, CDR2 YYEEEE. The CDR3 here is CASSLAPGAGNTIYF. CDR3 in DNA: TGTGCCAGCAGCTTGGCCCCAGGGGCCGGAAACACCATATATTTT.

This sequence joins TRBV6-5 and TRBJ2-5; possibly TRBD2 for D (7 bases). The V gene lost 4 bases and the J gene lost 5 bases, with 14 bases spanning the gap. In germline, CDR1 is MNHEY, CDR2 SVGAGI. The CDR3 sequence is 14 residues long. CDR3 in amino acids: CASSLRGPWETQYF. CDR3 bases: TGTGCCAGCAGTTTGCGGGGGCCCTGGGAGACCCAGTACTTC.

The rearrangement links TRBV4-1 to TRBJ2-1, with D perhaps matching TRBD1 (5 bases). Looked up from germline, CDR1 is MGHRA and CDR2 is YSYEKL. This CDR3 spans 14 amino acids. The V gene lost 5 bases and the J gene lost 8 bases, with 16 bases spanning the gap. CDR3: CASSKAYRGDEQFF. Here the CDR3 DNA reads TGCGCCAGCAGCAAGGCGTATAGGGGCGATGAGCAGTTCTTC.

This clone is a singleton in its sample. The chain couples TRBV5-1 to TRBJ1-1; TRBD1 matches at 11 bases. The CDR3 consists of 17 residues. V was pared by 4 bases and J by 0 bases, with 8 bases of the junction left unmatched. The germline CDR1 and CDR2 sequences are SGHRS and YFSETQ. The DNA of the CDR3 is TGCGCCAGCAGCAAAGGACAGGGGGCCCCGGTGAACACTGAAGCTTTCTTT. Amino acids: CASSKGQGAPVNTEAFF. The full variable domain, completed using reference TRBV5-1 and TRBJ1-1, is KAGVTQTPRYLIKTRGQQVTLSCSPISGHRSVSWYQQTPGQGLQFLFEYFSETQRNKGNFPGRFSGRQFSNSRSEMNVSTLELGDSALYLCASSKGQGAPVNTEAFFGQGTRLTVV.

The CDR3 DNA is TGCGCCAGCAGCCCCGGAGGAGGGGCAGATACGCAGTATTTT. Its protein is CASSPGGGADTQYF. The chain employs TRBV5-1 and TRBJ2-3, with TRBD2 as a possible D gene (6 bases). CDR1 is SGHRS and CDR2 is YFSETQ in the germline V gene. CDR3 length: 14 residues. The V and J ends lost 4 bases and 4 bases respectively, with 13 bases between them.

Points on this clone: Other nucleotide sequences in the sample specify the same CDR3. This chain uses TRBV12-3 or TRBV12-4 with TRBJ1-4; TRBD1 might be the D (5 bases). Trimming cost V 2 bases and J 7 bases, with 8 bases left between them. The CDR3 has 13 amino acids. The CDR3 sequence: CASSLQGGEKLFF. DNA for the CDR3: TGTGCCAGCAGTTTACAGGGTGGTGAAAAACTGTTTTTT.

This chain uses TRBV30 with TRBJ1-6; 7 bases match TRBD1. V shed 3 bases, J shed 5 bases, and the junction held 1 base outside the gene matches. Per germline, CDR1 GTSNPN and CDR2 SVGIG (reference sequence). This CDR3 is built from 13 residues. The CDR3: CAWRGTDNSPLHF. The CDR3 region has the DNA TGTGCCTGGAGAGGGACAGATAATTCACCCCTCCACTTT.

V gene TRBV28 combines with J gene TRBJ2-7; D is possibly TRBD2 (6 bases). The CDR3 runs to 13 residues. Germline loops: CDR1 MDHEN, CDR2 SYDVKM. V was trimmed by 1 base and J by 7 bases, leaving 11 bases between them. The CDR3 region has the DNA TGTGCCAGCAGTTTATTGAAGGGAGGAGAGCAGTACTTC. It codes for CASSLLKGGEQYF.

This clone has just one count. The chain is built from TRBV15 and TRBJ2-7; D is uncertain. CDR1 is LNHNV, CDR2 YYDKDF, per germline (reference sequence). The CDR3 extends over 13 amino acids. Trimming took 0 bases from V and 2 from J, leaving 5 bases between them. CDR3 protein: CATSRESAYEQYF. The CDR3 DNA reads TGTGCCACCAGCAGAGAGTCAGCCTACGAGCAGTACTTC.

V gene TRBV6-2 or TRBV6-3 combines with J gene TRBJ1-2; D is unresolved. V lost 2 bases and J lost 5, with 9 bases in between. The germline gives CDR1 MNHEY, CDR2 SVGEGT. CDR3 size: 13 residues. The CDR3: CASSYGNRYGYTF. DNA for the CDR3: TGTGCCAGCAGTTACGGTAACAGATATGGCTACACCTTC.

The rearrangement joins TRBV5-1 to TRBJ1-2, with 8 bases matching TRBD1. The CDR3 loop spans 14 amino acids. Trimming took 4 bases from V and 3 from J; bases not matched to a gene: 5. CDR1 SGHRS and CDR2 YFSETQ come from the germline V gene. The CDR3 DNA is TGCGCCAGCAGCCGGACAGGGAACGACTATGGCTACACCTTC. Protein: CASSRTGNDYGYTF.

V gene TRBV19 combines with J gene TRBJ2-5; D is uncertain. Germline V lookup: CDR1 LNHDA, CDR2 SQIVND (reference sequence). Trimming pared 0 bases from V and 1 base from J, leaving 6 bases between. The CDR3 is 14 residues long. The DNA for the CDR3 is TGTGCCAGTAGTATAGAGTCCGGCCAAGAGACCCAGTACTTC. It encodes CASSIESGQETQYF.

The gene calls are TRBV5-6 and TRBJ2-5; unclear D gene. V was pared by 3 bases and J by 2 bases, with 2 bases between. The CDR3 sequence is 11 residues long. CDR1 and CDR2 (germline): SGHDT, YYEEEE. The CDR3 spells CASSSQETQYF. For the CDR3, the DNA is TGTGCCAGCAGCTCGCAAGAGACCCAGTACTTC.

V gene TRBV9 combines with J gene TRBJ2-5; TRBD2 is a possible D gene (6 bases). The length of the CDR3 is 18 residues. Germline loops: CDR1 SGDLS, CDR2 YYNGEE. Trimming took off 0 bases at V and 2 bases at J, with 20 bases between the two ends. The CDR3: CASSVATVTSPAQETQYF. In DNA form, the CDR3 reads TGTGCCAGCAGCGTAGCTACAGTAACTAGCCCTGCTCAAGAGACCCAGTACTTC.

The chain employs TRBV30 and TRBJ2-1; a weak D match, TRBD1 (6 bases). The V gene's germline CDR1 is GTSNPN and CDR2 SVGIG (reference sequence). V was shortened by 1 base and J by 4 bases, with 20 bases between the two germline ends. CDR3 length: 17 residues. In DNA form, the CDR3 reads TGTGCCTGGAGTGCCAGTACTCCCGGACAGTTATACAATGAGCAGTTCTTC. Amino acids: CAWSASTPGQLYNEQFF.

The chain carries TRBV23-1 and TRBJ2-1; 8 bases agree with TRBD1. TRBV23-1 carries the ORF label, with uncertain function. This CDR3 is 20 amino acids long. With V trimmed by 7 bases and J by 6 bases, 26 bases remained unmatched. The CDR3, as DNA: TGCGCCAGCACTCTACCGAAAAGGGGACTTAGGACAGGGTTCATCAATGAGCAGTTCTTC. Protein product: CASTLPKRGLRTGFINEQFF.

J is TRBJ1-1 and V is TRBV28; 7 nucleotides agree with TRBD1. CDR3 size: 11 residues. The germline CDR1 and CDR2 sequences are MDHEN and SYDVKM. Losses at the gene ends were 5 bases for V and 8 bases for J; bases not matched to a gene: 2. Here the CDR3 DNA reads TGTGCCAGCAGTCCACAGGGGGAAGCTTTCTTT. Translation gives CASSPQGEAFF.

The CDR3 DNA follows: TGCGCCAGCAGCTTAAACAGCGGAAAAGAGACCCAGTACTTC. It codes for CASSLNSGKETQYF. V and J are TRBV5-1 and TRBJ2-5; D is possibly TRBD2 (5 bases). V lost 2 bases, J lost 3 bases, and 11 bases lay in between. The CDR3 consists of 14 residues. Germline CDR1 SGHRS, CDR2 YFSETQ.

V usage is TRBV10-3 and J usage is TRBJ1-5; TRBD1 matches 9 bases. The germline gives CDR1 ENHRY, CDR2 SYGVKD. Trimming took 10 bases from V and 4 from J; bases not matched to a gene: 14. The CDR3 contains 16 residues. The CDR3 reads CATRQVTGGSNQPQHF. Written as DNA, the CDR3 is TGTGCCACCCGACAGGTGACAGGGGGTAGTAATCAGCCCCAGCATTTT.

This sequence joins TRBV12-3 or TRBV12-4 and TRBJ2-1; 8 bases match TRBD2. The length of the CDR3 is 13 residues. V gave up 5 bases and J gave up 14 bases; unmatched junction bases: 11. The CDR3, as DNA: TGTGCCAGCAGTCCCACCCAGCGGGGGAGGGAGTTCTTC. It is translated as CASSPTQRGREFF.

This clone was counted a single time. V gene TRBV11-2 combines with J gene TRBJ1-1; 8 bases agree with TRBD1. In germline, CDR1 is SGHAT, CDR2 FQNNGV. The CDR3 length is 15 residues. V shed 5 bases, J shed 10 bases, and the junction held 15 bases outside the gene matches. In nucleotides, the CDR3 is TGTGCCAGCAGCATCCTCAGTCAGGGGGCCCTGAGAGCTTTCTTT. Residues: CASSILSQGALRAFF.

The rearrangement uses TRBV11-3 and TRBJ2-2; 7 positions agree with TRBD2. From germline, CDR1 is SGHNT and CDR2 YENEEA. There are 15 residues in the CDR3. The V segment lost 5 bases and the J segment 3 bases; nucleotides outside the gene matches: 6. The CDR3 DNA follows: TGTGCCAGCAGCCCCCTGGCGGGGGACACCGGGGAGCTGTTTTTT. Its protein product is CASSPLAGDTGELFF.